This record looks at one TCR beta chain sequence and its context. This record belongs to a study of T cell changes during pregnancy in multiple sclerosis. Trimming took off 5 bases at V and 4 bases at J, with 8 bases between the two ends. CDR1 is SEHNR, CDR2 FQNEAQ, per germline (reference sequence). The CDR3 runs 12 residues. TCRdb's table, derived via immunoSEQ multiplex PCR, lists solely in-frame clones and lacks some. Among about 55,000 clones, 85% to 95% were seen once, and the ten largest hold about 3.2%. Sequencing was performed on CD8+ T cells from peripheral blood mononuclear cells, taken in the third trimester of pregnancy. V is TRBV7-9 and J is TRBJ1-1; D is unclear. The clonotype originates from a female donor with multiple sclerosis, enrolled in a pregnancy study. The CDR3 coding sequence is TGTGCCAGCAGCCAGGTGGGCACTGAAGCTTTCTTT. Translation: CASSQVGTEAFF.